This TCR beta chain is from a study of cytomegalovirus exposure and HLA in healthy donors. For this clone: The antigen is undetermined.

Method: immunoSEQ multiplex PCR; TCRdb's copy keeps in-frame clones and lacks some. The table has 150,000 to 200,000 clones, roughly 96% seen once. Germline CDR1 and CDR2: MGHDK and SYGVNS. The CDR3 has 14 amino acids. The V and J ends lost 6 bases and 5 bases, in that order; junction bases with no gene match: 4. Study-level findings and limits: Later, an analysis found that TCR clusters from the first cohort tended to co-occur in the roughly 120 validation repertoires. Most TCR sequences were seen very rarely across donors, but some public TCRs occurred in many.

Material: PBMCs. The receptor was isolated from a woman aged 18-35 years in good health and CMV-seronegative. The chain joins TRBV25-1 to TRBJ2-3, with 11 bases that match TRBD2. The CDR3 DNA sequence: TGTGCCAGCAGCGGACTAGCGGGTATAGATACGCAGTATTTT. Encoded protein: CASSGLAGIDTQYF.